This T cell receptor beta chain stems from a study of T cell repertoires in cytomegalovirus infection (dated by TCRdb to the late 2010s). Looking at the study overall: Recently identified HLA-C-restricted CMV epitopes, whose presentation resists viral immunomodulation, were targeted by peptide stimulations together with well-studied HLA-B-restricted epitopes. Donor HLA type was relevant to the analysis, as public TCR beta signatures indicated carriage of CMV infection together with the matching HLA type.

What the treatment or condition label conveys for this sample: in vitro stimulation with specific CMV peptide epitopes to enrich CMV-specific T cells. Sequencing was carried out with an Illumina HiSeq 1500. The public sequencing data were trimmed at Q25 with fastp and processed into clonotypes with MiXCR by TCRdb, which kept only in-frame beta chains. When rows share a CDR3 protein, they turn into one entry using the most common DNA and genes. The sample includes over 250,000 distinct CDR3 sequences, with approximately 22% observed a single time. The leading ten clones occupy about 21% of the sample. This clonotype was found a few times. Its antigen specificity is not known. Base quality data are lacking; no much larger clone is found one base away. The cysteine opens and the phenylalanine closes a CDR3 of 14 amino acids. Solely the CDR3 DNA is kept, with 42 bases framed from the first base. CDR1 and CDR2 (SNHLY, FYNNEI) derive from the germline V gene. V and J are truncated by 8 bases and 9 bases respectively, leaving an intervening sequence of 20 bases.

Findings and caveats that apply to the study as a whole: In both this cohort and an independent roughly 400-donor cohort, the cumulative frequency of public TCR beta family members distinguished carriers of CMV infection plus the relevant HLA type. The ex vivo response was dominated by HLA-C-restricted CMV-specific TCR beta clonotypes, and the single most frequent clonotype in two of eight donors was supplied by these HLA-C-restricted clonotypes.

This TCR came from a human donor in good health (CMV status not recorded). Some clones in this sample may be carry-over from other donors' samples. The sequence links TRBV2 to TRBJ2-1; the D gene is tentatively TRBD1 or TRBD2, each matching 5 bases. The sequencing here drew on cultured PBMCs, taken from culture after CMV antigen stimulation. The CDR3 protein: CASLRGAVVGEQFF. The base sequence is TGTGCCAGCCTGCGAGGGGCGGTTGTGGGTGAGCAGTTCTTC.